The present entry profiles one T cell receptor (beta chain) with its context. Its antigen is undetermined. PCR primers comprised 60 Vbeta and 13 Jbeta primers. The assay was immunoSEQ multiplex PCR, and TCRdb's table has in-frame clones only and misses some. The sample records under 200,000 clones, around 74% being singletons. The data were obtained in a study of cytomegalovirus exposure and HLA in healthy donors. Study-wide findings and caveats: TCR beta V segments were, for the most part, productive about 87% or about 30% of the time in an earlier analysis.

Per the germline V gene, CDR1 is LNHDA and CDR2 is SQIVND (reference sequence). J was trimmed by 4 bases and V by 4 bases; bases with no gene match: 6. The CDR3 sequence is 14 residues long. This clonotype originated in a female donor in good health and CMV-seronegative. This chain connects TRBV19 to TRBJ1-2; 7 bases fit TRBD1. The sample consisted of PBMCs. CDR3 residues: CASSTDRAGYGYTF. Written as DNA, the CDR3 is TGTGCCAGTAGTACCGACAGGGCAGGCTATGGCTACACCTTC. Supplemented by reference TRBV19 and TRBJ1-2, the full variable domain reads DGGITQSPKYLFRKEGQNVTLSCEQNLNHDAMYWYRQDPGQGLRLIYYSQIVNDFQKGDIAEGYSVSREKKESFPLTVTSAQKNPTAFYLCASSTDRAGYGYTFGSGTRLTVV.